This record looks at one TCR beta chain sequence and its context. These data belong to a study of blood T cell repertoires in COVID-19. Trimming removed 3 bases from V and 5 bases from J; junction bases left unmatched: 11. The CDR3 runs to 15 residues. CDR1 and CDR2 (germline): GTSNPN, SVGIG (reference sequence). Sequenced by immunoSEQ multiplex PCR; TCRdb stores in-frame clones only, minus some. Among 250,000 or so clones, roughly 88% were seen once, and the ten largest hold about 2.5%. The receptor was derived from a woman in her thirties or forties with acute COVID-19. Sequenced: PBMCs or T cells enriched from blood (not recorded which). The chain carries TRBV30 and TRBJ1-1, with 8 bases identical to TRBD1. This CDR3 is CAWRKTTGGRTEAFF. In nucleotides, the CDR3 is TGTGCCTGGAGGAAAACAACAGGGGGTAGGACTGAAGCTTTCTTT.